This TCR beta chain was captured in a study of Ad26.COV2.S vaccination and SARS-CoV-2 variants (dated by TCRdb to about 2021). As for the study more broadly: Vaccine-arm donors were drawn from COV1001, a multicentre, randomized, double-blind, placebo-controlled phase I-IIa trial of Ad26.COV2.S in healthy adults. Ad26.COV2.S was administered intramuscularly at 5 x 10^10 or 1 x 10^11 viral particles, either as a single shot or as two shots given 56 days apart. The specificity and breadth of SARS-CoV-2-reactive T cell receptors after Ad26.COV2.S vaccination were assessed by TCRbeta repertoire sequencing. A total of approximately 32 samples were included in the TCR-sequenced set, comprising about 20 Ad26.COV2.S vaccine recipients, 5 placebo recipients and 8 SARS-CoV-2 convalescent individuals. Participants in the trial were split at random into five groups of five each, receiving low-dose or high-dose Ad26.COV2.S once or twice, or else placebo on both occasions. Investigators remained blinded to trial group allocation during experiments and outcome assessment. General findings and caveats noted by the study authors: After vaccination, spike-specific CD8+ and CD4+ T cell responses were reported to show substantial breadth. Comparable non-spike TCR breadth was observed between vaccine and placebo recipients, consistent with only spike being contained in the vaccine. Comparing responses between vaccine doses or regimens was not something the study was powered to do. The authors noted that the TCR breadth and depth analyses may have underestimated total T cell responses. Compared with placebo recipients, Ad26.COV2.S recipients showed higher spike-specific TCR breadth (P = 0.0014).

The immunoSEQ Assay was the method used to sequence TCRbeta CDR3 regions. After extraction, genomic DNA underwent amplification by bias-controlled multiplex PCR, followed by high-throughput sequencing. As for the original processing: To quantify the absolute abundance of each unique TCRbeta CDR3 region, sequences were collapsed and filtered. T cell fraction was estimated by normalizing TCRbeta template counts to usable DNA, with usable DNA measured through amplification of reference genes found in all nucleated cells. Repertoire TCRs were annotated as SARS-CoV-2-specific by exact matching of V gene, CDR3 amino acid sequence and J gene to a known reactive TCR set. The reference SARS-CoV-2 TCR set came from MIRA and was filtered for enrichment in COVID-19-positive ImmuneCODE repertoires, removing public or cross-reactive TCRs. Using the MIRA antigens, annotated TCRs were further analysed by specific ORF or by position within an ORF. Breadth was defined as annotated unique rearrangements over total unique productive rearrangements; depth was the summed frequency of those rearrangements. Two-sided Wilcoxon rank-sum tests were applied when comparing TCR breadth between groups. Not all clones reach the TCRdb copy of this immuneACCESS table, which keeps in-frame sequences only. Checked studies attribute under half of the gap to unresolved V genes and leave the rest unexplained. The V and J calls and clone size come from that table; D and trimming were worked out from the DNA. This sample comprises 330,000 or so clones, roughly 90% of them detected only once. The ten largest clones capture 5.5% of the sample.

The treatment or condition label of this sample denotes: 19 received Ad26.COV2.S at low or high dose, single or two shots; roughly five received placebo; per-sample allocation not given. Repertoires of vaccine and placebo recipients were sequenced from samples taken on day 63 after the first injection. Between 29 July and 7 August 2020, Cohort 1b enrolled approximately 26 adults aged 18-55 years at one site in Boston, USA. Ad26.COV2.S consisted of a replication-incompetent adenovirus type 26 vector by which a prefusion-stabilized SARS-CoV-2 spike protein from the original Wuhan strain was expressed. For this clone: This receptor's antigen is unknown. Per-base qualities were not stored, and no clone one base away is much larger.

The CDR3 contains 18 residues, cysteine and phenylalanine counted. Of all the DNA, just the CDR3 is kept, 54 bases in frame from base 1. CDR1 SEHNR and CDR2 FQNEAQ were looked up in the germline V gene (reference sequence). The germline V end is reduced by 4 bases and the J end by 1 base; junction bases left unmatched: 13. Here the chain combines TRBV7-9 and TRBJ2-1; 7 middle bases align to TRBD2. The sample was peripheral blood, taken in a trial of Ad26.COV2.S vaccine versus placebo. This clonotype originated in a person between 18 and 65 years old who received the Ad26.COV2.S COVID-19 vaccine or a placebo. CDR3 protein: CASSSLELAEPSYNEQFF. DNA sequence: TGTGCCAGCAGCTCCTTGGAGCTAGCGGAACCGTCCTACAATGAGCAGTTCTTC.